The text below deals with one TCR beta chain. TCRdb's table, derived via immunoSEQ multiplex PCR, lists solely in-frame clones and lacks some. Of 200,000 or so clones detected, under 90% appear once; the ten largest clones hold approximately 4.8%. Per the germline V gene, CDR1 is LNHDA and CDR2 is SQIVND (reference sequence). V shed 3 bases and J 5 bases; nucleotides not matched to a gene: 11. The CDR3 loop spans 17 amino acids. These data originate in a study of blood T cell repertoires in COVID-19. Study context: Whether acute or convalescent, the COVID-19 samples came from the United States, Italy and Spain. From T cells, B-cell-depleted T cells, or PBMCs came the material, which was cDNA or gDNA.

This rearrangement joins TRBV19 to TRBJ2-5, with 11 bases identical to TRBD2. This clonotype was obtained from a woman aged 45-65 years who had been exposed to COVID-19. The specimen was PBMCs or T cells enriched from blood (not recorded which). The CDR3 DNA sequence: TGTGCCAGTAGTATCCGACTAGCGGGGCGCCTTGGGGAGACCCAGTACTTC. This sequence encodes CASSIRLAGRLGETQYF.